This passage covers 17 T cell receptor beta chains from one sample sequenced in a study of blood T cell repertoires in COVID-19. The protocol was immunoSEQ multiplex PCR, while the TCRdb copy is restricted to in-frame clones and leaves out a portion. The table records 120,000 or so clones, over 70% of them present only once. The sequenced sample consisted of peripheral blood. Receptors originate from a man older than 75 with active or convalescent COVID-19.

The V call is TRBV23-1, the J call TRBJ2-3; TRBD1 aligns across 9 bases. TRBV23-1 is labeled an ORF, and its function is uncertain. The CDR3 is made up of 17 amino acids. V lost 0 bases to trimming and J lost 3 bases; unmatched junction nucleotides: 7. The CDR3 loop reads CASSQSISGQGTDTQYF. CDR3 coding DNA: TGCGCCAGCAGTCAATCGATAAGTGGACAGGGGACAGATACGCAGTATTTT.

This chain links TRBV4-2 with TRBJ1-5, with D unclear. V dropped 3 bases and J dropped 5 bases, with 11 bases sitting between them. From germline, CDR1 is LGHNA and CDR2 YNFKEQ. CDR3 length equals 14 residues. The CDR3, as DNA: TGTGCCAGCAGCCAGCGCGACCGGGATCAGCCCCAGCATTTT. It yields the protein CASSQRDRDQPQHF.

The V and J genes are TRBV18 and TRBJ1-1; TRBD1 matches at 10 bases. V shed 6 bases and J 3 bases; nucleotides not matched to a gene: 4. The CDR3 totals 14 residues. In germline, CDR1 is KGHSH, CDR2 LQKENI. In DNA form, the CDR3 reads TGTGCCAGCTCGCCCGGGACAGGGGACACTGAAGCTTTCTTT. Its protein is CASSPGTGDTEAFF.

The chain has TRBV7-8 and TRBJ2-7, with TRBD1 matching 11 bases. Germline V gene sequence: CDR1 SGHVS, CDR2 FQNEAQ. The CDR3 contains 15 residues. The ends lost 5 bases at V and 2 bases at J; junction bases unmatched: 5. DNA of the CDR3: TGTGCCAGCAGCCCTAGGACAGGGGGCCCCTACGAGCAGTACTTC. This gives the protein CASSPRTGGPYEQYF.

The CDR3 reads CASSRGSYEQYF. Here the CDR3 DNA reads TGTGCCAGCAGCCGCGGGTCCTACGAGCAGTACTTC. V usage is TRBV2 and J usage is TRBJ2-7, with a weak D call TRBD2 (5 bases). The CDR3 length is 12 residues. The germline V gene encodes CDR1 SNHLY and CDR2 FYNNEI. V was shortened by 6 bases and J by 1 base, with 7 bases between the two germline ends.

This clone was seen only a few times. V is TRBV5-6 and J is TRBJ1-5, with TRBD1 matching 8 bases. Germline-derived CDR1 and CDR2 are SGHDT and YYEEEE. Trimming cost V 4 bases and J 2 bases; bases outside gene matches: 8. The CDR3 runs to 16 residues. The CDR3 nucleotides read TGTGCCAGCAGCCGGTCGACAGGGGATCGCAATCAGCCCCAGCATTTT. This translates into CASSRSTGDRNQPQHF. The whole variable domain, remainder taken from reference TRBV5-6 and TRBJ1-5, is DAGVTQSPTHLIKTRGQQVTLRCSPKSGHDTVSWYQQALGQGPQFIFQYYEEEERQRGNFPDRFSGHQFPNYSSELNVNALLLGDSALYLCASSRSTGDRNQPQHFGDGTRLSIL.

The rearrangement joins TRBV7-9 to TRBJ1-2, with D possibly matching TRBD1 (5 bases). Germline V lookup: CDR1 SEHNR, CDR2 FQNEAQ (reference sequence). The CDR3 is made up of 14 amino acids. Trimming removed 3 bases from V and 7 bases from J, with 15 bases in between. CDR3 coding DNA: TGTGCCAGCAGCTTTACGGGGGATGGGGGTGGCTACACCTTC. This gives the protein CASSFTGDGGGYTF.

The V gene is TRBV19, the J gene TRBJ1-4, with unresolved D. The CDR3 has 15 amino acids. Trimming stripped 4 bases from V and 3 bases from J, with 12 bases between. Per germline, CDR1 LNHDA and CDR2 SQIVND (reference sequence). The CDR3 DNA is TGTGCCAGTAGTACCAGACTGGAAGCTAATGAAAAACTGTTTTTT. Encoded protein: CASSTRLEANEKLFF.

The rearrangement uses TRBV9 and TRBJ2-3, with 7 bases aligning to TRBD2. Germline trimming cut 4 bases from V and 2 bases from J; bases unmatched to any gene: 1. The germline V gene has CDR1 SGDLS and CDR2 YYNGEE. The CDR3 covers 13 residues. The CDR3 here is CASSWDYTDTQYF. The CDR3 DNA follows: TGTGCCAGCAGCTGGGACTACACAGATACGCAGTATTTT.

The V and J genes are TRBV5-4 and TRBJ1-1; D not resolved. CDR1 SGHNT and CDR2 YYREEE come from the germline V gene (reference sequence). This CDR3 has 16 amino acids. Trimming took off 0 bases at V and 0 bases at J, with 12 bases between the two ends. Written as DNA, the CDR3 is TGTGCCAGCAGCTTGGAAGGTGACATCATGAACACTGAAGCTTTCTTT. It specifies CASSLEGDIMNTEAFF.

V is TRBV19 and J is TRBJ2-7, with TRBD1 identical over 8 bases. J gave up 4 bases and V 6 bases, and 11 bases lay outside the gene matches. The CDR3 totals 15 residues. Germline V lookup: CDR1 LNHDA, CDR2 SQIVND (reference sequence). This CDR3 reads CASSPQGAPRYEQYF. The DNA for the CDR3 is TGTGCCAGTAGCCCGCAGGGGGCGCCGAGATACGAGCAGTACTTC.

V gene TRBV7-2 combines with J gene TRBJ1-1; D gene unclear. V gave up 3 bases and J gave up 3 bases, with 8 bases separating them. There are 13 residues in the CDR3. Germline-derived CDR1 and CDR2 are SGHTA and FQGNSA. Written as DNA, the CDR3 is TGTGCCAGCAGCTTCGGGTCAGACACTGAAGCTTTCTTT. Translating gives CASSFGSDTEAFF.

This rearrangement joins TRBV12-3 or TRBV12-4 to TRBJ1-1; D is unresolved. Trimming removed 3 bases from V and 1 base from J, with 6 bases in between. This CDR3 has 13 residues. The CDR3 loop reads CASSLSSNTEAFF. The CDR3 coding sequence is TGTGCCAGCAGTTTGTCTTCGAACACTGAAGCTTTCTTT.

This rearrangement joins TRBV7-2 to TRBJ1-2; 7 bases fit TRBD1. Germline CDR1 reads SGHTA; CDR2 reads FQGNSA. The CDR3 sequence is 15 residues long. V was pared by 3 bases and J by 3 bases, with 7 bases of the junction left unmatched. The CDR3 DNA is TGTGCCAGCAGCTTTCAACAGGGGTTAGACTATGGCTACACCTTC. Its translation is CASSFQQGLDYGYTF.

This clone was observed a single time. V and J are TRBV11-2 and TRBJ2-3, with 9 bases matching TRBD2. Losses at the gene ends were 5 bases for V and 6 bases for J; bases not matched to a gene: 9. CDR1 and CDR2 from the germline V gene are SGHAT and FQNNGV. The CDR3 has 15 residues. The CDR3 DNA reads TGTGCCAGCAGCCTTAGCAGGACTAGCGCCGATACGCAGTATTTT. It encodes CASSLSRTSADTQYF.

V gene TRBV27 combines with J gene TRBJ1-1, with D maybe TRBD1 (5 bases). Trimming removed 8 bases from V and 5 bases from J, with 15 bases in between. CDR1 and CDR2 from the germline V gene are MNHEY and SMNVEV (reference sequence). CDR3 size: 13 residues. This chain's CDR3 is CASYLPGGTEAFF. The DNA for the CDR3 is TGTGCCAGCTACCTCCCGGGGGGGACTGAAGCTTTCTTT.

The chain joins TRBV4-1 to TRBJ2-2, with TRBD2 matching 10 bases. The CDR3 sequence is 14 residues long. The junction had 4 bases not matched to a gene; V was cut back by 5 bases and J by 7 bases. Germline V gives CDR1 MGHRA, CDR2 YSYEKL. The CDR3 is CASSLAGGGGELFF. The DNA for the CDR3 is TGCGCCAGCAGCTTAGCGGGGGGTGGCGGGGAGCTGTTTTTT.